This T cell receptor beta chain was found in a study of blood T cells in healthy people across ages (dated by TCRdb to between 2015 and 2017). About the study as a whole: In model experiments, template switching captured about one uniquely barcoded TCR beta cDNA molecule for every two T cells. The study analyzed two additional independent replicas of 1 million unique cDNA reads from the same blood draw for two donors, one aged 18 to 29 and one aged 80 or older. To avoid experimental bias, donors of different ages were spread randomly across the sequencing lanes. Using deep sequencing normalized with unique cDNA molecular identifiers, the study measured how TCR beta repertoire diversity changes with age. The donors were split into four age groups: young (average about 16 years), middle-aged (roughly 42), aged (around 67) and long-lived (approximately 80). The paper as a whole reports these results and caveats: The percentage of naive T cells measured by flow cytometry correlated strongly with observed TCR beta diversity. Since profiling was done on bulk unsorted PBMCs, naive and antigen-experienced compartments could not be conclusively compared. Estimates of total diversity based on one million sequenced T cells were regarded as lower bounds and as underestimates. Because the CMV infection status of the donors was unknown, age-related changes in expanded clonotypes may potentially have been confounded. The long-lived group showed more naive CD4+ T cells, fewer expanded clones and increased TCR diversity than the aged group, suggesting age selection. As age increased, observed TCR beta diversity per million T cells dropped in a roughly linear way, and a significant reduction was already evident by age around 41.

This clonotype was counted between two and nine times. Its antigen is unknown. Within one base of it there is no much larger clone, and no base qualities were kept. Measured from the cysteine to the phenylalanine, the CDR3 is 12 residues long. Here the CDR3 DNA is all that survives: 36 bases in frame from base 1. Systemically healthy Caucasian individuals from Russia, roughly 40 in total and aged about 6 to 95 years, were included as donors. Each donor gave around 9 milliliters of peripheral blood, collected into EDTA-treated Vacutainer tubes. Ficoll-Paque density-gradient centrifugation was used to isolate PBMCs, with at least 6.5 million per sample. Trizol reagent was used to extract total RNA from PBMCs, with at least 5 micrograms per sample. For every donor, flow cytometry on a PBMC aliquot measured the percentage of naive CD45RAhigh/CD27high T cells. Library construction relied on 5' RACE. Sequencing used an Illumina HiSeq 2500. A second PCR of roughly 6 to 12 cycles was run with a J-beta primer mix and a sample-barcoded 5' primer. Each TCR beta cDNA molecule received a unique molecular identifier from a template-switch 5' adaptor carrying 12 random nucleotides. At least 2.5 million CDR3-containing paired-end reads were obtained from each sample. All of the RNA was converted into first-strand cDNA using the Mint cDNA synthesis kit, with a TRBC-specific oligonucleotide serving as the primer. Following uracil-DNA glycosylase treatment, a first 18-cycle PCR with universal primers M1SS and BC2_uni_R was performed on all cDNA. Per the original workflow: For normalization, 1 million high-quality reads were randomly selected from each sample, with every read carrying a distinct molecular identifier. Instead of being binned into consensus sequences, reads that shared molecular identifiers were thrown out. MiTCR, with a Q25 quality threshold and the strictest error-elimination algorithm, was used for CDR3 identification, clonotype clustering and error correction. A nonparametric unseen species model with Euler transformation was used to estimate a lower bound on total TCR beta diversity. Starting from the raw public reads, TCRdb applied fastp trimming at Q25, assembled clones with MiXCR and retained in-frame beta chains. CDR3 protein duplicates are merged, each entry listing the most common genes and DNA. TCRdb's processing, not the authors' own work, is the source of the V and J calls. The table for this sample lists approximately 800,000 distinct CDR3 sequences; 55% to 75% of them were counted only once. Approximately 23% of the sample is held by the ten biggest clonotypes.

The V and J genes are TRBV12-3 or TRBV12-4 and TRBJ2-4; a stretch of 7 junction bases matches TRBD1. The J call is in doubt because the DNA end fits TRBJ2-7 better. The TCR sequence derives from a man aged 25 to 45 in good health. Sequenced input: blood. The CDR3 in this case is CASSRDSDEQYF. The nucleotides are TGTGCCAGCAGTCGGGACAGCGACGAGCAGTACTTC.